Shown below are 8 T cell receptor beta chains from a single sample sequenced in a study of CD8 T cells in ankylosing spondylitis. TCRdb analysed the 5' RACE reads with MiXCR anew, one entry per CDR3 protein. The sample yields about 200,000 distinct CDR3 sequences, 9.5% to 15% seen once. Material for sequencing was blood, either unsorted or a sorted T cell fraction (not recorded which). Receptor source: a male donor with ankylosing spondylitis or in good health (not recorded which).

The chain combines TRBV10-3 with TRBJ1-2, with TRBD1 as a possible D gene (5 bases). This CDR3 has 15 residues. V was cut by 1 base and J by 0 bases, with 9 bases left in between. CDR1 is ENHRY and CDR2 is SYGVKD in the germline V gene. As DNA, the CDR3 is TGTGCCATCAGTGAGTTCCAGGGAGCTAACTATGGCTACACCTTC. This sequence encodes CAISEFQGANYGYTF.

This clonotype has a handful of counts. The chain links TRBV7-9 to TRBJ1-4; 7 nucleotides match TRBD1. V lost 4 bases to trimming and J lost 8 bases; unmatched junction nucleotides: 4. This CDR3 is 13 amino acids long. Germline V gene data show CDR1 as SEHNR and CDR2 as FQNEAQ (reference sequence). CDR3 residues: CASSWTGGEKLFF. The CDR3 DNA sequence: TGTGCCAGCAGCTGGACAGGCGGAGAAAAACTGTTTTTT.

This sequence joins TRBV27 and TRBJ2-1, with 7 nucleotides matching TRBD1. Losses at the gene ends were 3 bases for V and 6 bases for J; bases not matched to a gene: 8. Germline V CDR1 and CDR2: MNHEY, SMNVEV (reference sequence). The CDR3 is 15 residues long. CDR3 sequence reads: CASSLWQGVRNEQFF. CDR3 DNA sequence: TGTGCCAGCAGTTTGTGGCAGGGGGTACGCAATGAGCAGTTCTTC.

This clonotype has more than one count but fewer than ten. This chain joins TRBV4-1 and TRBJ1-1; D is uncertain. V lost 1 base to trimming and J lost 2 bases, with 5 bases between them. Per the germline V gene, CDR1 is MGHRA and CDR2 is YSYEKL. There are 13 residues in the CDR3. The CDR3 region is CASSQAANTEAFF. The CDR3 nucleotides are TGCGCCAGCAGCCAAGCGGCAAACACTGAAGCTTTCTTT.

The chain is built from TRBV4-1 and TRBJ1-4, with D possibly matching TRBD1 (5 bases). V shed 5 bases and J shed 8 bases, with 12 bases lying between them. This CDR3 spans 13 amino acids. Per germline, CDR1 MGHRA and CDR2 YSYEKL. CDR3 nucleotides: TGCGCCAGCAGCGGCCAGGGAGGAGAAAAACTGTTTTTT. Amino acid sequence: CASSGQGGEKLFF.

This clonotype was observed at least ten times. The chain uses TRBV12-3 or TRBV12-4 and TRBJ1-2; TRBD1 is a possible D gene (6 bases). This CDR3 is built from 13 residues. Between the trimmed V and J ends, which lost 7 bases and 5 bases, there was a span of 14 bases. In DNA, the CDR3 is TGTGCCAGCAACCCAGGGACACCTTATGGCTACACCTTC. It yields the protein CASNPGTPYGYTF.

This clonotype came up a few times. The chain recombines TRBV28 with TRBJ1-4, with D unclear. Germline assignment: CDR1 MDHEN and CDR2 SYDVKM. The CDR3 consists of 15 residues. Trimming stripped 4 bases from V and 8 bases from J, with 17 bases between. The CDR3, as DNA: TGTGCCAGCAGTTCCCGATCCTACCTTGCGGAAAAACTGTTTTTT. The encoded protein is CASSSRSYLAEKLFF. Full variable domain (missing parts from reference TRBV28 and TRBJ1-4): DVKVTQSSRYLVKRTGEKVFLECVQDMDHENMFWYRQDPGLGLRLIYFSYDVKMKEKGDIPEGYSVSREKKERFSLILESASTNQTSMYLCASSSRSYLAEKLFFGSGTQLSVL.

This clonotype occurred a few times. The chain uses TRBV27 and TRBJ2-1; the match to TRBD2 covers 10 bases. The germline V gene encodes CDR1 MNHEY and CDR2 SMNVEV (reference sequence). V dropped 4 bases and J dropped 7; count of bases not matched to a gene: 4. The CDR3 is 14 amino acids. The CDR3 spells CASSSGLARNEQFF. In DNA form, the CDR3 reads TGTGCCAGCAGTTCGGGACTAGCGAGGAATGAGCAGTTCTTC.